A selection of T cell receptor beta chains follows, all from one sample in a study of T cells after yellow fever vaccination. One entry per CDR3 protein results from TCRdb running MiXCR on the 5' RACE reads. The sample lists more than 300,000 distinct CDR3 sequences, about 10% occurring once. This specimen consisted of CD4+ T cells sorted from PBMCs, obtained 45 days after the yellow fever booster vaccination. These receptors were obtained from a man aged 18 to 35 who received the YFV17D yellow fever vaccine. The CDR3 runs from the conserved cysteine through the conserved F or W. D genes are given only for firm matches. Expanded clones are given a class, and other clones once, few, many or no size at all.

abundance,d_gene,v_gene,j_gene,CDR3aa,CDR3nt
NA,NA,TRBV18,TRBJ2-6,CASSPTGSAGANVLTF,TGTGCCAGCTCACCCACCGGGTCGGCTGGGGCCAACGTCCTGACTTTC
NA,TRBD1,TRBV2,TRBJ1-1,CASSRGQAHTEAFF,TGTGCCAGCAGTCGGGGACAGGCCCACACTGAAGCTTTCTTT
few,TRBD1,TRBV5-1,TRBJ1-1,CASSEQGGRGTEAFF,TGCGCCAGCAGCGAACAGGGGGGCCGTGGCACTGAAGCTTTCTTT
few,NA,TRBV6-6,TRBJ1-4,CASSAPRTLNEKLFF,TGTGCCAGCAGCGCACCCCGGACACTTAATGAAAAACTGTTTTTT
many,TRBD1,TRBV5-1,TRBJ1-1,CASSTGTGGTEAFF,TGCGCCAGCAGCACGGGGACAGGGGGGACTGAAGCTTTCTTT
few,NA,TRBV5-4,TRBJ1-5,CASTQVEGTVSNQPQHF,TGTGCCAGCACCCAGGTGGAGGGGACGGTTAGCAATCAGCCCCAGCATTTT
NA,NA,TRBV11-2,TRBJ1-5,CASSPHRQYSNQPQHF,TGTGCCAGCAGCCCCCATAGGCAATATAGCAATCAGCCCCAGCATTTT
few,NA,TRBV9,TRBJ1-2,CASSPYSPVSYGYTF,TGTGCCAGCAGCCCTTACTCTCCGGTGTCCTATGGCTACACCTTC
few,TRBD2,TRBV10-2,TRBJ2-5,CASRVAGGQETQYF,TGCGCCAGCAGGGTAGCGGGGGGCCAAGAGACCCAGTACTTC
NA,NA,TRBV7-9,TRBJ1-6,CASSSPGLSPLHF,TGTGCCAGCAGCTCCCCAGGGCTTTCACCCCTCCACTTT
many,NA,TRBV7-2,TRBJ1-1,CASSLTWAEAFF,TGTGCCAGCAGCTTAACATGGGCTGAAGCTTTCTTT
NA,NA,TRBV7-2,TRBJ2-1,CASSPETRVQFF,TGTGCCAGCAGCCCAGAAACTAGGGTACAGTTCTTC
few,TRBD1,TRBV5-4,TRBJ2-2,CASSRDSGELFF,TGTGCCAGCAGCCGGGACAGCGGGGAGCTGTTTTTT
few,NA,TRBV20-1,TRBJ1-6,CSARDLRKGTGSPLHF,TGCAGTGCTAGAGATCTGCGAAAGGGGACGGGTTCACCCCTCCACTTT
many,NA,TRBV11-2,TRBJ2-3,CASSLAPRSLSTDTQYF,TGTGCCAGCAGCTTAGCCCCCCGGAGTCTTAGCACAGATACGCAGTATTTT
NA,NA,TRBV6-2/TRBV6-3,TRBJ1-2,CASLGAGEGYTF,TGTGCCAGCCTTGGGGCAGGGGAAGGCTACACCTTC
many,NA,TRBV4-3,TRBJ2-1,CASSPLGGGNNEQFF,TGCGCCAGCAGCCCACTGGGGGGCGGGAACAATGAGCAGTTCTTC
few,NA,TRBV11-2,TRBJ1-1,CASSLVRGLTEAFF,TGTGCCAGCAGCTTAGTCAGGGGCTTGACTGAAGCTTTCTTT
NA,TRBD2,TRBV5-1,TRBJ2-5,CASSLSTSGFQETQYF,TGCGCCAGCAGCTTGTCAACTAGCGGGTTCCAAGAGACCCAGTACTTC
few,TRBD1,TRBV7-2,TRBJ1-3,CASSLGQGAFGNTIYF,TGTGCCAGCAGCTTAGGGCAGGGGGCTTTTGGAAACACCATATATTTT
NA,TRBD1,TRBV5-5,TRBJ1-5,CASSWGQGRNQPQHF,TGTGCCAGCAGCTGGGGACAGGGAAGGAATCAGCCCCAGCATTTT
few,NA,TRBV5-1,TRBJ1-6,CASSFRFPFYNSPLHF,TGCGCCAGCAGCTTCCGGTTCCCCTTTTATAATTCACCCCTCCACTTT
few,TRBD2,TRBV5-1,TRBJ2-2,CASSTGLADVGELFF,TGCGCCAGCAGCACGGGACTAGCGGACGTTGGGGAGCTGTTTTTT
few,NA,TRBV9,TRBJ1-2,CASTVTPGGGYTF,TGTGCCAGCACCGTAACACCCGGAGGCGGCTACACCTTC
few,TRBD1,TRBV5-1,TRBJ1-2,CASSSTLNQDRAHTF,TGCGCCAGCAGCTCCACCCTTAACCAGGACAGGGCCCACACCTTC
NA,NA,TRBV4-3,TRBJ2-5,CASSQGNGYQQETQYF,TGCGCCAGCAGCCAAGGCAATGGCTACCAACAAGAGACCCAGTACTTC
NA,NA,TRBV7-3,TRBJ2-3,CASSLRRGFDTQYF,TGTGCCAGCAGCTTAAGGCGGGGTTTCGATACGCAGTATTTT
many,NA,TRBV7-2,TRBJ1-2,CASSLARTAYGYTF,TGTGCCAGCAGCTTAGCGAGGACGGCGTATGGCTACACCTTC
NA,NA,TRBV4-3,TRBJ1-1,CASSQEAMNTEAFF,TGCGCCAGCAGCCAAGAGGCCATGAACACTGAAGCTTTCTTT
few,NA,TRBV6-5,TRBJ2-2,CASGGLNTGELFF,TGTGCCAGCGGTGGACTGAACACCGGGGAGCTGTTTTTT
NA,NA,TRBV7-2,TRBJ2-2,CASSFGGRVTGELFF,TGTGCCAGCAGCTTCGGGGGAAGGGTAACCGGGGAGCTGTTTTTT
many,TRBD1,TRBV5-1,TRBJ1-6,CASSLESPGQGIRGLYNSPLHF,TGCGCCAGCAGCTTGGAATCTCCAGGACAGGGGATTCGGGGCCTTTATAATTCACCCCTCCACTTT
NA,NA,TRBV27,TRBJ1-5,CASRFSPRGNQPQHF,TGTGCCAGCAGGTTTTCCCCCCGGGGCAATCAGCCCCAGCATTTT
few,NA,TRBV12-3/TRBV12-4,TRBJ1-2,CASSLTEEYGYTF,TGTGCCAGCAGTTTAACGGAGGAGTATGGCTACACCTTC
few,TRBD1,TRBV18,TRBJ1-4,CASRSRDSGDEKLFF,TGTGCCAGCCGTAGCCGGGACAGTGGCGATGAAAAACTGTTTTTT
many,NA,TRBV5-6,TRBJ2-5,CASSLDGGLRKTQYF,TGTGCCAGCAGCTTGGACGGGGGTTTAAGGAAGACCCAGTACTTC
few,NA,TRBV7-6,TRBJ2-5,CASSAGQPPETQYF,TGTGCCAGCAGCGCGGGACAGCCCCCCGAGACCCAGTACTTC
NA,TRBD1,TRBV20-1,TRBJ1-4,CSARTGGTNEKLFF,TGCAGTGCTCGTACAGGGGGAACTAATGAAAAACTGTTTTTT
few,NA,TRBV6-5,TRBJ2-2,CASSYRGLPGELFF,TGTGCCAGCAGTTACAGAGGGCTCCCCGGGGAGCTGTTTTTT